This TCR beta chain was sequenced in a study of cytomegalovirus exposure and HLA in healthy donors. Study-level results: Across donors, sequencing depth was assumed by presence/absence analyses to be roughly uniform. Accounts indicate the classifier identified cytomegalovirus status with strong specificity and sensitivity. About 90% or about 30% of the time was how often most TCR beta V segments were productive, according to an earlier analysis.

The PCR was carried out with 60 Vbeta primers and 13 Jbeta primers. Produced via immunoSEQ multiplex PCR; TCRdb's table is partial and in-frame only. The table includes over 150,000 clones, over 75% detected once. Germline lookup yields CDR1 SGHNT and CDR2 YYREEE (reference sequence). Trimming pared 4 bases from V and 3 bases from J, leaving 7 bases between. This CDR3 is built from 13 residues. As to this clone: Antigen: not known.

At collection, donors were nominally healthy, but unrecorded immune exposures were probable. The clonotype originates from a male donor in good health and CMV-seronegative. Sequencing was done on a sample of PBMCs. This rearrangement joins TRBV5-4 to TRBJ2-2; the D is unclear. CDR3 region: CASSIYYTGELFF. As DNA, the CDR3 is TGTGCCAGCAGCATTTATTACACCGGGGAGCTGTTTTTT.